The text below deals with one T cell receptor beta chain. Antigen: not known. The record originates from a study of blood T cells in healthy people across ages. A sample-barcoded 5' primer and a J-beta primer mix were used in a second PCR of roughly 6 to 11 cycles. TCRdb analysed the 5' RACE reads with MiXCR anew, one entry per CDR3 protein. The sample holds about 640,000 distinct CDR3 sequences; 58% are singletons and the top ten take about two fifths. CDR3 length: 15 residues. Germline CDR1 and CDR2: SQVTM and ANQGSEA. Unmatched junction bases numbered 6, after V lost 1 base and J lost 5 bases. Donor samples were obtained from healthy Caucasian individuals from Russia, aged about 6 to 95. Isolated PBMCs totaled at least 7 million in each sample. Study-wide points: Nothing was known about donor CMV status, and this possibly confounded expanded clonotype changes.

The chain employs TRBV29-1 and TRBJ1-1; TRBD1 agrees at 11 bases. The receptor's source is a man in his sixties in good health. Sequencing used blood. CDR3 sequence reads: CSVEVSGTGGTEAFF. The CDR3 DNA reads TGCAGCGTTGAAGTCTCCGGGACAGGGGGAACTGAAGCTTTCTTT.